The 26 T cell receptor beta chains below were found in one sample sequenced in a study of identical twins. Each CDR3 protein gets one entry after TCRdb re-called the 5' RACE reads with MiXCR. The sample contains around 280,000 distinct CDR3 sequences, approximately 8% of which appear only once. The same specimen was also included in a second study, on yellow fever vaccine responses in identical twins.

Sequencing input: memory (CD45RO+) T cells sorted from blood. The receptor source for this set is a woman younger than 35 in good health.

The chain is built from TRBV2 and TRBJ1-1; D not certain. Trimming took 2 bases from V and 14 from J, leaving 15 bases between them. Germline V gene sequence: CDR1 SNHLY, CDR2 FYNNEI. There are 12 residues in the CDR3. CDR3 coding DNA: TGTGCCAGCAGTGAACGGACCCCGGTTTCGTTCTTT. This translates into CASSERTPVSFF.

This clonotype was detected a few times. The chain uses TRBV6-1 and TRBJ1-2; D uncertain. Germline values: CDR1 MNHNS, CDR2 SASEGT. This CDR3 comprises 14 residues. The germline V and J ends were trimmed by 7 bases and 3 bases, with 15 bases remaining between them. The CDR3 protein is CASTEPEGYYGYTF. The CDR3, as DNA: TGTGCCAGCACTGAGCCGGAGGGCTACTATGGCTACACCTTC.

This clonotype has a count of ten or more. The chain couples TRBV5-1 to TRBJ2-1; a weak D match, TRBD2 (6 bases). Germline values: CDR1 SGHRS, CDR2 YFSETQ. The CDR3 contains 15 residues. V lost 0 bases and J lost 7, with 14 bases in between. The CDR3 protein is CASSLGGAGRNEQFF. The DNA of the CDR3 is TGCGCCAGCAGCTTGGGAGGCGCGGGGAGAAATGAGCAGTTCTTC.

The chain uses TRBV20-1 and TRBJ2-3; D may be TRBD2 (6 bases). The V and J ends lost 5 bases and 0 bases respectively, with 12 bases between them. The CDR3 sequence is 14 residues long. Germline loops: CDR1 DFQATT, CDR2 SNEGSKA (reference sequence). Here the CDR3 reads CSAATGASTDTQYF. CDR3 in DNA: TGCAGTGCTGCGACGGGAGCTAGCACAGATACGCAGTATTTT.

This clonotype came up many times. The chain is built from TRBV12-3 or TRBV12-4 and TRBJ1-1, with D perhaps TRBD1 (5 bases). Trimming shortened V by 3 bases and J by 8 bases, and 13 bases separated the two germline ends. This CDR3 spans 13 amino acids. The CDR3 loop is CASSFRVLKEAFF. Written as DNA, the CDR3 is TGTGCCAGCAGTTTCAGGGTTTTGAAGGAAGCTTTCTTT.

This clonotype has a handful of counts. The V and J genes are TRBV2 and TRBJ2-5; tentative D call: TRBD1 (5 bases). Per the germline V gene, CDR1 is SNHLY and CDR2 is FYNNEI. This CDR3 is built from 17 residues. V was shortened by 8 bases and J by 0 bases, with 22 bases between the two germline ends. CDR3: CASAPVRPLGDQETQYF. CDR3 DNA sequence: TGTGCCAGCGCCCCTGTTCGACCTCTAGGGGACCAAGAGACCCAGTACTTC.

The J gene is TRBJ2-4, the V gene TRBV20-1; 9 positions match TRBD1. The CDR3 totals 17 residues. Germline CDR1 is DFQATT and CDR2 is SNEGSKA (reference sequence). The CDR3, as DNA: TGCAGCGCTCCCCCGGATAAGGGACAGGGTAATAGAAACATTCAGTACTTC. Its translation is CSAPPDKGQGNRNIQYF.

This clonotype was counted only a few times. V gene TRBV12-5 combines with J gene TRBJ2-1; 11 bases are a match to TRBD2. This CDR3 has 15 amino acids. Germline V gene lookup returns CDR1 LGHNT and CDR2 FRNRAP. V was clipped by 6 bases and J by 5 bases; unmatched bases: 6. CDR3 loop: CASGPKLAGDNEQFF. DNA for the CDR3: TGTGCTAGTGGCCCGAAACTAGCGGGGGACAATGAGCAGTTCTTC. The whole variable domain, filled in from reference TRBV12-5 and TRBJ2-1, reads DARVTQTPRHKVTEMGQEVTMRCQPILGHNTVFWYRQTMMQGLELLAYFRNRAPLDDSGMPKDRFSAEMPDATLATLKIQPSEPRDSAVYFCASGPKLAGDNEQFFGPGTRLTVL.

The chain joins TRBV28 to TRBJ2-5; tentative D call: TRBD2 (5 bases). Trimming cost V 7 bases and J 3 bases, with 21 bases left between them. Germline CDR1 reads MDHEN; CDR2 reads SYDVKM. This CDR3 comprises 16 residues. CDR3 bases: TGTGCCAGCACCGTCGGGGTTATGACTCTTGAAGAGACCCAGTACTTC. Its translation is CASTVGVMTLEETQYF.

The rearrangement joins TRBV25-1 to TRBJ2-5; TRBD1 aligns across 9 bases. Germline values: CDR1 MGHDK, CDR2 SYGVNS. The CDR3 totals 12 residues. V shed 11 bases and J 5 bases; nucleotides not matched to a gene: 6. CDR3 loop: CASDRGGETQYF. The CDR3, as DNA: TGTGCCTCGGACAGGGGCGGGGAGACCCAGTACTTC.

This clonotype was seen repeatedly, ten times or more. V gene TRBV20-1 combines with J gene TRBJ2-1, with 8 bases matching TRBD2. Per the germline V gene, CDR1 is DFQATT and CDR2 is SNEGSKA (reference sequence). The length of the CDR3 is 17 residues. Losses at the gene ends were 0 bases for V and 7 bases for J; bases not matched to a gene: 14. The CDR3 loop is CSARDPGRLAGGNEQFF. CDR3 DNA sequence: TGCAGTGCTAGAGATCCGGGTCGGCTAGCGGGTGGTAATGAGCAGTTCTTC.

The chain uses TRBV7-2 and TRBJ2-7; D remains ambiguous. Trimming removed 5 bases from V and 2 bases from J, with 10 bases in between. This CDR3 spans 13 amino acids. From germline, CDR1 is SGHTA and CDR2 FQGNSA. CDR3 nucleotides: TGTGCCAGCAGCAACTCCCGCCCCTACGAGCAGTACTTC. Amino acid sequence: CASSNSRPYEQYF. The full variable domain, in which reference TRBV7-2 and TRBJ2-7 provide the parts outside the CDR3, is GAGVSQSPSNKVTEKGKDVELRCDPISGHTALYWYRQSLGQGLEFLIYFQGNSAPDKSGLPSDRFSAERTGGSVSTLTIQRTQQEDSAVYLCASSNSRPYEQYFGPGTRLTVT.

This clonotype has only a few counts. The V gene is TRBV15, the J gene TRBJ1-5, with 9 bases lining up with TRBD1. Trimming took 5 bases from V and 2 from J; bases not matched to a gene: 13. This CDR3 spans 18 amino acids. Germline CDR1 LNHNV, CDR2 YYDKDF (reference sequence). This chain's CDR3 is CATSALPGQGWGNQPQHF. Here the CDR3 DNA reads TGTGCCACCAGCGCCCTACCGGGACAGGGTTGGGGCAATCAGCCCCAGCATTTT.

This sequence joins TRBV18 and TRBJ1-1, with D possibly TRBD1 on 5 matching bases. In germline, CDR1 is KGHSH, CDR2 LQKENI. The CDR3 consists of 15 residues. V was shortened by 3 bases and J by 5 bases, with 16 bases between the two germline ends. The CDR3 spells CASSPSAGKITEAFF. Here the CDR3 DNA reads TGTGCCAGCTCACCGAGTGCAGGGAAGATAACTGAAGCTTTCTTT. The variable domain in full, completed from reference TRBV18 and TRBJ1-1, reads NAGVMQNPRHLVRRRGQEARLRCSPMKGHSHVYWYRQLPEEGLKFMVYLQKENIIDESGMPKERFSAEFPKEGPSILRIQQVVRGDSAAYFCASSPSAGKITEAFFGQGTRLTVV.

This clonotype was seen repeatedly, ten times or more. V and J are TRBV6-1 and TRBJ1-2; D is unresolved. The CDR3 extends over 14 amino acids. Per germline, CDR1 MNHNS and CDR2 SASEGT. V shed 6 bases and J shed 2 bases, with 13 bases lying between them. The CDR3: CASSSRGGNYGYTF. The CDR3 DNA follows: TGTGCCAGCAGCTCCCGAGGTGGGAACTATGGCTACACCTTC.

The sample holds many counts of this clonotype. The rearrangement links TRBV6-1 to TRBJ1-1; D is perhaps TRBD1 (5 bases). The CDR3 totals 14 residues. V lost 10 bases and J 6 bases, leaving 21 bases between the germline ends. CDR1 is MNHNS, CDR2 SASEGT, per germline. CDR3 protein: CATSLGGRGPEAFF. CDR3 nucleotides: TGTGCCACATCTCTCGGCGGCCGGGGACCTGAAGCTTTCTTT.

This clonotype was counted many times. This chain uses TRBV12-3 or TRBV12-4 with TRBJ2-3, with TRBD2 matching 7 bases. V dropped 3 bases and J dropped 4; count of bases not matched to a gene: 10. The CDR3 loop spans 16 amino acids. The CDR3 DNA reads TGTGCCAGCAGTTTCTTATTTGGGGGGGGGGCAGATACGCAGTATTTT. Translating it yields CASSFLFGGGADTQYF.

The genes are TRBV10-3 and TRBJ2-3; perhaps D is TRBD1 or TRBD2 (5 bases each). This CDR3 has 16 amino acids. Between the trimmed V and J ends, which lost 3 bases and 0 bases, there was a span of 13 bases. The germline gives CDR1 ENHRY, CDR2 SYGVKD. The CDR3 region is CAISDGTRPSTDTQYF. The CDR3 DNA follows: TGTGCCATCAGTGACGGGACCCGTCCTAGCACAGATACGCAGTATTTT.

The chain uses TRBV28 and TRBJ2-5; 7 nucleotides align to TRBD1. Germline lookup yields CDR1 MDHEN and CDR2 SYDVKM. CDR3 length: 14 amino acids. V shed 5 bases, J shed 1 base, and the junction held 4 bases outside the gene matches. The CDR3 DNA follows: TGTGCCAGCAGTGAGACAGGGCCCCAAGAGACCCAGTACTTC. As protein: CASSETGPQETQYF.

This clonotype was counted many times. This sequence joins TRBV7-9 and TRBJ2-4, with D maybe TRBD2 (6 bases). The CDR3 covers 12 residues. The germline gives CDR1 SEHNR, CDR2 FQNEAQ (reference sequence). Trimming shortened V by 5 bases and J by 8 bases, and 10 bases separated the two germline ends. CDR3 region: CASSPGGYIQYF. CDR3 coding DNA: TGTGCCAGCAGCCCTGGGGGGTACATTCAGTACTTC.

This clonotype was picked up a small number of times. The chain recombines TRBV7-8 with TRBJ2-5; TRBD2 matches at 7 bases. Germline V gives CDR1 SGHVS, CDR2 FQNEAQ. Trimming cost V 4 bases and J 5 bases; bases outside gene matches: 7. The CDR3 contains 14 residues. This CDR3 is CASSSHSGPETQYF. DNA for the CDR3: TGTGCCAGCAGCTCACATAGCGGGCCTGAGACCCAGTACTTC.

As for this clonotype: A much larger clone differs by one base, so this may be a read error. V is TRBV20-1 and J is TRBJ2-7; 7 positions agree with TRBD1. CDR1 and CDR2 (germline): DFQATT, SNEGSKA (reference sequence). The CDR3 length is 14 residues. CDR3 residues: CSAKGQGGPYEQHF. The CDR3 DNA is TGCAGTGCTAAGGGACAAGGGGGCCCTTACGAGCAGCACTTC.

The chain couples TRBV5-1 to TRBJ2-2, with D perhaps TRBD1 (6 bases). Between the trimmed V and J ends, which lost 3 bases and 0 bases, there was a span of 12 bases. There are 16 residues in the CDR3. Germline V gene lookup returns CDR1 SGHRS and CDR2 YFSETQ. The CDR3: CASSSSGTPNTGELFF. CDR3 DNA sequence: TGCGCCAGCAGCTCTTCCGGGACACCGAACACCGGGGAGCTGTTTTTT.

This clonotype was recorded many times. The chain couples TRBV3-1 to TRBJ1-6; unclear D gene. Germline assignment: CDR1 LGHDT and CDR2 YNNKEL (reference sequence). This CDR3 is built from 14 residues. With 1 base removed from V and 6 bases from J, the gap between germline ends came to 7 bases. The CDR3 nucleotides read TGTGCCAGCAGCCAAGTTCGGGCTAATTCACCCCTCCACTTT. It translates to CASSQVRANSPLHF. Combining the CDR3 with reference TRBV3-1 and TRBJ1-6 gives the whole variable domain DTAVSQTPKYLVTQMGNDKSIKCEQNLGHDTMYWYKQDSKKFLKIMFSYNNKELIINETVPNRFSPKSPDKAHLNLHINSLELGDSAVYFCASSQVRANSPLHFGNGTRLTVT.

This clonotype has only a few counts. The J gene is TRBJ1-2, the V gene TRBV6-4, with 10 bases identical to TRBD1. The CDR3 is 15 residues long. V dropped 2 bases and J dropped 8; count of bases not matched to a gene: 8. Per germline, CDR1 MRHNA and CDR2 SNTAGT. The DNA for the CDR3 is TGTGCCAGCAGTGACCACGGACAGGGGGTACCAGGCTACACCTTC. Translated, it gives CASSDHGQGVPGYTF.

The table lists this clonotype with a few counts. The rearrangement links TRBV28 to TRBJ2-6; D might be TRBD1 (6 bases). Looked up from germline, CDR1 is MDHEN and CDR2 is SYDVKM. The CDR3 has 19 amino acids. The V end lost 6 bases, the J end lost 0 bases, and 21 bases lay between the germline ends. For the CDR3, the DNA is TGTGCCAGCAGCCGCATTGGGACATCAGTAAGCTCTGGGGCCAACGTCCTGACTTTC. This encodes CASSRIGTSVSSGANVLTF.